The following is a T cell receptor (beta chain) sequence with its context. This clone is characterized as medium-sized (0.01 to 0.1%). It lacks a known antigen. Base quality data are lacking; no much larger clone is found one base away. This specimen comes from a study of cytomegalovirus exposure and HLA in healthy donors (dated by TCRdb to 2015 to 2018). Background for the entire study: An earlier analysis of 587 of the donors reported roughly 300 Gb of sequence data and 117 million unique TCR beta sequences from roughly 200 million T cells. High-throughput TCR immunosequencing, statistical association of individual TCRs with disease status, and machine learning were combined to predict cytomegalovirus infection status. HLA typing covered class I and class II loci at four-digit resolution. A later analysis re-analyzed previously published TCR beta repertoires from roughly 630 donors and added high-resolution HLA genotyping to study TCR occurrence patterns. Alongside the repertoire data, information on donor age, sex, ethnicity and CMV serostatus was compiled. Among the roughly 400 genotyped donors, 81% belonged to the genetic ancestry cluster associated with self-reported Caucasian donors. Every discovery cohort repertoire had been produced on one sequencing platform. Along with the approximately 700-subject first cohort, a separate validation cohort of over a hundred different subjects was used. Among some 410 genotyped donors of the cohort, an average of around 240,000 unique TCR beta nucleotide sequences were sequenced per donor, roughly a sixth of them non-productive. In a later genetic analysis, genome-wide SNP genotypes for about three fifths of the roughly 670 donors were used, and that subset was treated as a discovery cohort. Typing coverage differed by locus: A, B, C, DRB1 and DQB1 were typed in about 620-630 donors, DQA1 in about 500, DPA1 in 600 to 610, and DPB1 in 472. Because of strong linkage in the cohort, 4 to 6 DR-DQ haplotypes were treated as single units for association and clustering. Rather than drawing on any new phenotypic data, the later analysis identified candidate immune exposures from TCR beta sequences and the way those sequences occurred across donors. Using immunosequencing, the study profiled T cell repertoires from 500 to 800 subjects and related those repertoires to cytomegalovirus serostatus. Approximately 300 gigabases of sequencing data and 70 million to 95 million unique TCR sequences made up an early release that covered around 640 HLA-typed donors. In an earlier analysis of around 540 of the donors, high-throughput TCR beta sequencing was used to judge whether each TCR beta V gene segment behaved as functional or pseudogenic. The study aimed to test whether signatures of past pathogen exposure could be identified by cataloging public T cell receptors. What the authors observed across the whole study: Most CMV-associated TCR beta chains appeared to be HLA-restricted in a later analysis, and the HLA associations seemed to be driven largely by CMV exposure. In an earlier analysis of under 600 of the donors, most TCR beta V segments were observed in productive rearrangements about 87% or about 30% of the time, broadly matching IMGT annotations. This cohort had only TCR beta chains sequenced, and the lack of alpha or paired-chain data limited which features could be detected. Sequencing depth was assumed to be roughly uniform across donors in the presence/absence analyses, though that assumption may not hold. At a false discovery rate of 0.05, a later analysis linked some 18,000 TCR beta sequences to specific HLA alleles. According to a later genetic analysis, donors in an Asian-associated ancestry cluster had fewer N-insertions in productive TCRs than the approximately 650-donor mean. The classifier was reported to diagnose cytomegalovirus status with high specificity and sensitivity in both the original and validation cohorts. V-gene and J-gene trimming of TCR beta chains was associated with a missense DCLRE1C variant in a later genetic analysis, and the association was replicated in an independent cohort. Because counts were too low, more than 15 rarely observed V segments, including chromosome 9 orphons, were excluded from the earlier analysis of some 590 of the donors. The sequencing pipeline was judged likely to have produced a cluster of highly shared sequence variants as a technical artifact. Across donors, most TCR sequences were observed very rarely, whereas some public TCRs were present in many individuals. Compared with equally common non-associated chains, HLA-associated TCR beta chains in a later analysis were more clonally expanded and had lower generation probabilities. A later analysis found that TCR association rates varied across HLA loci, with DRB1 alleles showing the most associated TCRs and HLA-C alleles the fewest. A further reported finding was that TCR beta sequences accurately predicted the HLA-A and HLA-B alleles for most subjects in the first cohort. Linkage disequilibrium might explain the correlated functional status among segregating V segments, but an unknown experimental factor could not be ruled out. According to a later analysis, parvovirus B19, influenza, CMV and Epstein-Barr virus appeared linked to several top co-occurrence clusters. A total of 150 to 200 TCR beta chains were listed by the study as associated with cytomegalovirus. Because HLA typing was missing for some donors at each locus, association tests included only the typed subset. The authors suggested that the approach could potentially be generalized to other disease states and immunological phenotypes. Strong co-occurrence of HLA alleles, especially DR and DQ, made assigning TCR associations to individual alleles difficult. The 87-base-pair reads could not distinguish some IMGT-functional V segments, including TRBV6-2 and TRBV6-3, so those segments were excluded. A few of the identified cytomegalovirus-associated TCR beta chains were confirmed in vitro to be specific for cytomegalovirus antigens. Immune exposure information for the cohort was limited to CMV serostatus.

The cohort comprised fewer than 700 healthy bone marrow donors. At the time of sampling, every cohort member was nominally healthy, though immune exposures that went unrecorded were likely present. The donor was CMV seronegative and was included in the group of over 300 seronegative cohort members. Each donor provided a peripheral blood sample, and peripheral blood mononuclear cells were used for TCR beta sequencing. The Qiagen DNeasy Blood Extraction Kit was used to extract genomic DNA from the blood cell samples. V was cut back by 0 bases and J by 2 bases, leaving a gap of 13 bases between them. Measured from the cysteine to the phenylalanine, the CDR3 is 16 residues long. CDR3 DNA is the only sequence kept; it has 48 bases, read in frame from the first base. The germline V gene sets CDR1 to MNHEY and CDR2 to SVGAGI. The library was obtained by the immunoSEQ multiplex PCR assay. The multiplex PCR relied on a mix of 60 forward primers for TCR Vbeta segments and 13 reverse primers for TCR Jbeta segments. The CDR3 region of rearranged TCR beta genes was amplified from genomic DNA with a multiplex PCR assay. Amplified TCR beta libraries were sequenced as 87-base-pair reads on the Illumina HiSeq System. Under the source paper's analysis protocol: A later analysis counted approximately 84 million unique TCR beta chains across the 650 to 800 repertoires, and approximately 11 million of these chains were shared by at least two donors. A nearest-neighbor algorithm error-corrected the raw reads and collapsed the reads into unique sequences, merging closely related sequences to remove PCR and sequencing errors. To assign V, D and J gene segments, CDR3 sequences were aligned to IMGT reference sequences. For a sequence to be retained, at least a six-nucleotide match to both a V gene segment and a J gene segment was required. A rearrangement counted as productive if the CDR3 had no stop codons and remained in frame with V and J, and every other rearrangement counted as non-productive. Following IMGT convention, CDR3 was defined as the stretch from the second conserved V-encoded cysteine to the conserved J-encoded phenylalanine. The earlier analysis of about 610 of the donors excluded sequences that lacked an unambiguous match to a single V gene segment. An earlier analysis of some 500 of the donors classified V segments as functional when productive rearrangements were above 56.7% and as segregating when the standard deviation between donors was above 5%. A statistical classification framework was built to diagnose cytomegalovirus status from the catalog of TCR beta chain sequences. V and J gene assignment, in a later analysis, came from comparing TCR nucleotide sequences with IMGT/GENE-DB human TR gene sequences. Using the TCRdist pipeline, a later analysis assigned CDR3 sequences along with most-parsimonious VDJ recombination scenarios. In a later analysis, every TCR beta chain was defined by the combination of its CDR3 amino acid sequence and its V-gene family, and reads without a unique V-gene family were dropped. In a later analysis, several hundred highly shared, low-generation-probability nucleotide sequences were removed to address suspected cross-contamination and a sequencing artifact. In a later analysis, a clonal expansion index was calculated for each public chain from normalized within-repertoire ranks of inferred template counts. In a later analysis, generation probabilities were computed using a VDJ recombination model fitted to out-of-frame rearrangements, and the results were checked against IGoR. A later analysis scored TCR-TCR, TCR-HLA and TCR-CMV co-occurrence with hypergeometric tests, applying a repertoire-size bias correction to TCR pairs. A later analysis estimated false discovery rates by permuting HLA or CMV assignments 20 times. In a later analysis, co-occurring TCRs were grouped with DBSCAN, and TCRdist sequence similarity was added when clustering was performed within HLA-allele-positive subsets. Co-occurrence clustering excluded repertoires with fewer than 30,000 or more than 120,000 public chains, plus five with anomalous nucleotide sharing. TCRdb provides this immuneACCESS table in a form limited to in-frame rearrangements. Some clones are lacking; in checked studies, under half of them reflect an unresolved V gene, and why the rest are absent is not known. That table furnishes V, J and clone size, whereas the DNA furnished D and trimming. The sample profile shows about 160,000 clones; around three quarters of them were found once. About 2.2% of the sample lies in the top ten.

Sequencing was done on a sample of PBMCs. The clonotype comes from a man between 35 and 55 years old in good health and CMV-seronegative. Recombination linked TRBV6-5 to TRBJ2-5; possibly the D gene is TRBD2, per 6 matching bases. The CDR3 sequence is CASSYSDGRGQETQYF. The sequenced DNA: TGTGCCAGCAGTTACTCGGACGGGAGAGGACAAGAGACCCAGTACTTC.